These 29 T cell receptor beta chains share one sample of origin, sequenced in a study of T cell changes during pregnancy in multiple sclerosis (dated by TCRdb to between 2018 and 2021). Library method: the immunoSEQ multiplex PCR assay. The table was pulled from immuneACCESS by TCRdb, which kept in-frame rearrangements only. Such tables lose some clones; where checked, under half of the loss comes from unresolved V genes, and the rest has no known cause. Within this sample are under 85,000 clones, with roughly nine tenths of them counted one time only. The ten largest clonotypes hold over 7.5% of the sample. This specimen was peripheral blood, taken after pregnancy. These receptors were taken from a female donor in good health, enrolled as a control in a pregnancy study.

This clone has just a few counts. The rearrangement links TRBV19 to TRBJ2-1; D is perhaps TRBD2 (5 bases). CDR1 and CDR2 from the germline V gene are LNHDA and SQIVND (reference sequence). This CDR3 contains 14 residues. Trimming took 3 bases from V and 3 from J, leaving 9 bases between them. CDR3 sequence (DNA): TGTGCCAGTAGTATCACTAGTAACTACAATGAGCAGTTCTTC. Translating gives CASSITSNYNEQFF.

The J gene is TRBJ2-1, the V gene TRBV7-9; 7 positions match TRBD2. This CDR3 comprises 15 residues. Trimming at V came to 2 bases and at J to 4 bases, leaving 5 bases not matched to a gene. CDR1 is SEHNR and CDR2 is FQNEAQ in the germline V gene (reference sequence). CDR3 bases: TGTGCCAGCAGCTTATTCAGCGGGGATTACAATGAGCAGTTCTTC. It specifies CASSLFSGDYNEQFF.

J is TRBJ1-2 and V is TRBV18, with 9 positions matching TRBD1. This CDR3 has 15 residues. V was clipped by 0 bases and J by 8 bases; unmatched bases: 7. Germline V gene data show CDR1 as KGHSH and CDR2 as LQKENI. CDR3 protein: CASSPPGQGTGGYTF. CDR3 nucleotides: TGTGCCAGCTCACCACCAGGACAGGGGACGGGAGGCTACACCTTC.

The chain carries TRBV7-8 and TRBJ1-5; 8 bases map to TRBD1. V was pared by 5 bases and J by 6 bases, with 6 bases of the junction left unmatched. The CDR3 has 14 residues. Germline V gene lookup returns CDR1 SGHVS and CDR2 FQNEAQ. CDR3 loop: CASSLDRGGQPQHF. The CDR3 bases are TGTGCCAGCAGCCTAGACAGGGGCGGTCAGCCCCAGCATTTT.

The chain couples TRBV5-1 to TRBJ2-7, with a possible D match to TRBD2 (6 bases). The CDR3 loop spans 14 amino acids. V lost 5 bases and J 4 bases, leaving 16 bases between the germline ends. The germline V gene encodes CDR1 SGHRS and CDR2 YFSETQ. The CDR3 reads CASSQRLGGYEQYF. CDR3 in DNA: TGCGCCAGCAGTCAGCGGCTCGGGGGATACGAGCAGTACTTC.

The chain is built from TRBV6-5 and TRBJ2-7, with D perhaps TRBD2 (6 bases). Trimming shortened V by 2 bases and J by 5 bases, and 16 bases separated the two germline ends. From germline, CDR1 is MNHEY and CDR2 SVGAGI. This CDR3 comprises 15 residues. Here the CDR3 DNA reads TGTGCCAGCAGTTACACAAGCCGGGGGTGGAACGAGCAGTACTTC. Translated, it gives CASSYTSRGWNEQYF.

V is TRBV5-5 and J is TRBJ2-7; D unclear. The V end lost 1 base, the J end lost 4 bases, and 9 bases lay between the germline ends. CDR1 is SGHKS and CDR2 is YYEKEE in the germline V gene (reference sequence). The CDR3 totals 13 residues. CDR3 bases: TGTGCCAGCAGCTTGAGTCACTCGTACGAGCAGTACTTC. Translation gives CASSLSHSYEQYF. The variable domain in full, completed from reference TRBV5-5 and TRBJ2-7, reads DAGVTQSPTHLIKTRGQQVTLRCSPISGHKSVSWYQQVLGQGPQFIFQYYEKEERGRGNFPDRFSARQFPNYSSELNVNALLLGDSALYLCASSLSHSYEQYFGPGTRLTVT.

CDR3 coding DNA: TGCGCCAGCAGCCAAGAGGTTTCACAGGGCAATCAGCCCCAGCATTTT. Translation gives CASSQEVSQGNQPQHF. The rearrangement joins TRBV4-3 to TRBJ1-5; D is possibly TRBD1 (5 bases). The V gene's germline CDR1 is LGHNA and CDR2 YSLEER. The CDR3 loop spans 16 amino acids. Trimming removed 0 bases from V and 2 bases from J, with 11 bases in between.

The chain has TRBV11-2 and TRBJ2-7; D is possibly TRBD1 (7 bases). The germline V gene has CDR1 SGHAT and CDR2 FQNNGV. The length of the CDR3 is 14 residues. Trimming removed 4 bases from V and 4 bases from J, with 14 bases in between. The CDR3 DNA follows: TGTGCCAGCAGCTCGCAGGGGGGAGGATACGAGCAGTACTTC. This sequence encodes CASSSQGGGYEQYF. The whole variable domain, filled in from reference TRBV11-2 and TRBJ2-7, reads EAGVAQSPRYKIIEKRQSVAFWCNPISGHATLYWYQQILGQGPKLLIQFQNNGVVDDSQLPKDRFSAERLKGVDSTLKIQPAKLEDSAVYLCASSSQGGGYEQYFGPGTRLTVT.

The genes are TRBV19 and TRBJ2-7; perhaps TRBD1 as D (6 bases). This CDR3 is 16 amino acids long. CDR1 and CDR2 (germline): LNHDA, SQIVND (reference sequence). The germline V and J ends were trimmed by 6 bases and 6 bases, with 24 bases remaining between them. The CDR3: CASSLDSGQLVPEQYF. The CDR3, as DNA: TGTGCCAGTAGCCTCGACTCCGGACAGCTTGTCCCCGAGCAGTACTTC.

The gene calls are TRBV5-1 and TRBJ2-2, with TRBD2 as a possible D gene (6 bases). V shed 1 base and J shed 1 base, with 8 bases lying between them. CDR1 is SGHRS and CDR2 is YFSETQ in the germline V gene. There are 15 residues in the CDR3. The CDR3 DNA reads as TGCGCCAGCAGCTTGATCGGGGGGAACACCGGGGAGCTGTTTTTT. This sequence encodes CASSLIGGNTGELFF.

The V gene is TRBV23-1, the J gene TRBJ2-7; TRBD1 matches 7 bases. TRBV23-1 is an ORF for which the function is uncertain. The CDR3 is 13 amino acids. Trimming took 7 bases from V and 6 from J; bases not matched to a gene: 9. This chain's CDR3 is CASTRDSGGEQYF. CDR3 DNA sequence: TGCGCCAGCACCCGGGACAGCGGAGGCGAGCAGTACTTC.

This chain links TRBV5-6 with TRBJ1-2; D is undetermined. The V and J ends lost 0 bases and 2 bases respectively, with 5 bases between them. CDR1 is SGHDT and CDR2 is YYEEEE in the germline V gene. This CDR3 has 13 residues. The CDR3 DNA reads TGTGCCAGCAGCTTGGAACAGAACTATGGCTACACCTTC. Protein product: CASSLEQNYGYTF.

The rearrangement links TRBV7-9 to TRBJ2-3, with D possibly matching TRBD2 (6 bases). Trimming pared 3 bases from V and 0 bases from J, leaving 10 bases between. CDR3 size: 15 residues. Germline V CDR1 and CDR2: SEHNR, FQNEAQ (reference sequence). The CDR3 nucleotides read TGTGCCAGCAGCTTCGCTAGCGCCAGCACAGATACGCAGTATTTT. It is translated as CASSFASASTDTQYF.

The rearrangement links TRBV5-6 to TRBJ2-7, with 13 bases that match TRBD2. V shed 3 bases, J shed 7 bases, and the junction held 10 bases outside the gene matches. Germline loops: CDR1 SGHDT, CDR2 YYEEEE. The CDR3 contains 16 residues. For the CDR3, the DNA is TGTGCCAGCAGCTGGGGGCCGACTAGCGGGGGGCAAGAGCAGTACTTC. Translated, it gives CASSWGPTSGGQEQYF.

The CDR3 loop is CSAEDRGGSNTGELFF. The CDR3 DNA sequence: TGCAGCGCAGAGGACAGGGGGGGGTCGAACACCGGGGAGCTGTTTTTT. The V and J genes are TRBV29-1 and TRBJ2-2; 10 bases align to TRBD1. Germline V gives CDR1 SQVTM, CDR2 ANQGSEA. The CDR3 length is 16 residues. V lost 7 bases, J lost 0 bases, and 8 bases stayed unmatched.

CDR3 DNA: TGTGCCTGGAGAATACAGGGGAACACTGAAGCTTTCTTT. Amino acid sequence: CAWRIQGNTEAFF. The V call is TRBV30, the J call TRBJ1-1, with TRBD1 as a possible D gene (6 bases). The V gene lost 3 bases and the J gene lost 1 base, with 9 bases spanning the gap. Germline assignment: CDR1 GTSNPN and CDR2 SVGIG (reference sequence). The CDR3 contains 13 residues.

V is TRBV5-4 and J is TRBJ2-5, with D uncertain. Germline CDR1 reads SGHNT; CDR2 reads YYREEE (reference sequence). V shed 3 bases and J shed 4 bases, with 16 bases lying between them. This CDR3 is 15 amino acids long. The CDR3 DNA is TGTGCCAGCAGCTCCTATGACAAACTTATAGAGACCCAGTACTTC. Translating it yields CASSSYDKLIETQYF.

The genes are TRBV5-1 and TRBJ1-2; D is unclear. Deletions cut 3 bases from V and 8 bases from J, with 26 bases between. CDR3 length equals 17 residues. In germline, CDR1 is SGHRS, CDR2 YFSETQ. This CDR3 is CASSSSVTISGPGGYTF. CDR3 nucleotide sequence: TGCGCCAGCAGCTCATCGGTTACAATCTCAGGCCCTGGCGGCTACACCTTC.

The chain links TRBV7-2 to TRBJ2-1; 7 bases agree with TRBD2. V shed 1 base, J shed 5 bases, and the junction held 8 bases outside the gene matches. The germline CDR1 and CDR2 sequences are SGHTA and FQGNSA. The CDR3 contains 16 residues. CDR3 residues: CASSLGGERGNNEQFF. DNA for the CDR3: TGTGCCAGCAGCTTAGGAGGGGAGCGGGGAAACAATGAGCAGTTCTTC.

The gene calls are TRBV5-4 and TRBJ2-1; 15 bases agree with TRBD2. With V trimmed by 4 bases and J by 9 bases, 8 bases remained unmatched. Germline lookup yields CDR1 SGHNT and CDR2 YYREEE (reference sequence). The CDR3 has 16 amino acids. The CDR3 region is CASSPGTSGGRGEQFF. The CDR3 DNA is TGTGCCAGCAGCCCGGGGACTAGCGGGGGGAGGGGTGAGCAGTTCTTC.

The genes are TRBV7-9 and TRBJ1-3; D gene ambiguous. Germline CDR1 is SEHNR and CDR2 is FQNEAQ (reference sequence). Trimming took off 1 base at V and 3 bases at J, with 10 bases between the two ends. This CDR3 has 15 amino acids. The CDR3 bases are TGTGCCAGCAGCTTAGGCAGTTCCGTTGGAAACACCATATATTTT. It translates to CASSLGSSVGNTIYF.

This chain uses TRBV27 with TRBJ1-1; D is perhaps TRBD1 (6 bases). Trimming stripped 5 bases from V and 1 base from J, with 17 bases between. Germline V gene data show CDR1 as MNHEY and CDR2 as SMNVEV (reference sequence). The CDR3 totals 16 residues. As DNA, the CDR3 is TGTGCCAGCAGTCCCTTGTGGCGGGGGCAGAACACTGAAGCTTTCTTT. This sequence encodes CASSPLWRGQNTEAFF.

This clone was picked up one time. The J gene is TRBJ2-7, the V gene TRBV5-8, with D perhaps TRBD2 (5 bases). CDR3 length equals 14 residues. With 0 bases removed from V and 3 bases from J, the gap between germline ends came to 10 bases. Germline V lookup: CDR1 SGHTS, CDR2 YDEGEE. The DNA for the CDR3 is TGTGCCAGCAGCTTGGCGGGATCGAACTACGAGCAGTACTTC. Amino acids: CASSLAGSNYEQYF.

The rearrangement joins TRBV13 to TRBJ2-3; 8 bases map to TRBD2. The CDR3 loop spans 15 amino acids. Germline trimming cut 4 bases from V and 7 bases from J; bases unmatched to any gene: 10. The V gene's germline CDR1 is PRHDT and CDR2 FYEKMQ (reference sequence). The CDR3 loop is CASSSEAGETNTQYF. The CDR3 nucleotides read TGTGCCAGCAGCTCGGAAGCGGGAGAGACGAATACGCAGTATTTT.

The V gene is TRBV19, the J gene TRBJ1-2; maybe TRBD1 (5 bases). Between the trimmed V and J ends, which lost 1 base and 4 bases, there was a span of 13 bases. Germline V gives CDR1 LNHDA, CDR2 SQIVND (reference sequence). The CDR3 has 15 residues. In DNA form, the CDR3 reads TGTGCCAGTAGTATAGGCCCGGGGGGTGTCTATGGCTACACCTTC. Its protein product is CASSIGPGGVYGYTF.

V and J are TRBV6-5 and TRBJ2-3, with D possibly TRBD2 on 5 matching bases. The V and J ends lost 2 bases and 6 bases respectively, with 12 bases between them. The CDR3 length is 14 residues. Germline CDR1 reads MNHEY; CDR2 reads SVGAGI. The CDR3 protein is CASSYSQRRDTQYF. The CDR3 DNA sequence: TGTGCCAGCAGTTACAGTCAAAGGAGGGATACGCAGTATTTT.

V is TRBV15 and J is TRBJ1-1, with D tentatively TRBD1 (6 bases). V lost 3 bases to trimming and J lost 11 bases, with 16 bases between them. The germline CDR1 and CDR2 sequences are LNHNV and YYDKDF (reference sequence). CDR3 length: 13 amino acids. The CDR3: CATSSSRGNFAFF. CDR3 sequence (DNA): TGTGCCACCAGCAGCTCCAGGGGTAACTTTGCTTTCTTT.

This chain links TRBV23-1 with TRBJ2-3; D is possibly TRBD2 (7 bases). TRBV23-1 is annotated as an ORF whose role is uncertain. V dropped 6 bases and J dropped 3 bases, with 19 bases sitting between them. The CDR3 has 16 amino acids. The CDR3 reads CASSGGGGGSTDTQYF. CDR3 coding DNA: TGCGCCAGCAGCGGAGGAGGGGGGGGGTCTACAGATACGCAGTATTTT.